This TCR beta chain was sequenced in a study of CD8 T cells in Susac syndrome. Control patients had untreated stable or active relapsing-remitting multiple sclerosis by revised McDonald criteria. Through negative isolation, CD4+ and CD8+ T cells were obtained, while TEMRA cells were enriched using FACS. The CDR3 length is 15 residues. The germline V and J ends were trimmed by 1 base and 5 bases, with 14 bases remaining between them. Germline loops: CDR1 SGHVS, CDR2 FQNEAQ. An amount of RNA that ranged from 0.5 to 1 ug was reverse transcribed with random hexamers. immunoSEQ multiplex PCR amplified TCR beta CDR3 across 54 Vbeta, 13 Jbeta. TCRdb processed the immunoSEQ multiplex PCR reads anew with MiXCR; each CDR3 protein has one entry. The sample carries roughly 120,000 distinct CDR3 sequences, around 94% recorded once.

The V and J genes are TRBV7-8 and TRBJ1-2; D might be TRBD1 (5 bases). This receptor was identified in a human donor with multiple sclerosis. The sequenced sample was CD4+ T cells from PBMCs. In nucleotides, the CDR3 is TGTGCCAGCAGCTTAGTAGCCAGGGCACCTTATGGCTACACCTTC. Translation: CASSLVARAPYGYTF. The full variable domain, completed using reference TRBV7-8 and TRBJ1-2, is GAGVSQSPRYKVAKRGQDVALRCDPISGHVSLFWYQQALGQGPEFLTYFQNEAQLDKSGLPSDRFFAERPEGSVSTLKIQRTQQEDSAVYLCASSLVARAPYGYTFGSGTRLTVV.